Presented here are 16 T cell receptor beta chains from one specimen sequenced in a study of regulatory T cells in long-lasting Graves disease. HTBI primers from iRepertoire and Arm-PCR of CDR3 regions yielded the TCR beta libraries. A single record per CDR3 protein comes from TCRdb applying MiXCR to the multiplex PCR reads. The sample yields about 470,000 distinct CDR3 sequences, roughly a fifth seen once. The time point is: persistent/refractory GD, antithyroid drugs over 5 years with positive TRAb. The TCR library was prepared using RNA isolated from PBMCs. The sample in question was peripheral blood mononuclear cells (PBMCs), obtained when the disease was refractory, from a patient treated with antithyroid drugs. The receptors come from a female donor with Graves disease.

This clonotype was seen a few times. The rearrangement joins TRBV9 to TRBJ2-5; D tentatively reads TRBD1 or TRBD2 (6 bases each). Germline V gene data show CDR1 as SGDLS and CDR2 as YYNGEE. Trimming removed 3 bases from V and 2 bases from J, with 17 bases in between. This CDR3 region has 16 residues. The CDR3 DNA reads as TGTGCCAGCAGCGACTCGGAGGGGGGCGGACAAGAGACCCAGTACTTC. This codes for CASSDSEGGGQETQYF.

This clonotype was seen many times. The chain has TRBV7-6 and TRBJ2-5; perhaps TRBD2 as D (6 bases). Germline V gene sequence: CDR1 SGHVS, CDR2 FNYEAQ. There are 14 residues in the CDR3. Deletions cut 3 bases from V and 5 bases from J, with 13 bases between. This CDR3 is CASSFRGRGETQYF. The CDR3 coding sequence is TGTGCCAGCAGCTTCCGGGGGAGAGGGGAGACCCAGTACTTC.

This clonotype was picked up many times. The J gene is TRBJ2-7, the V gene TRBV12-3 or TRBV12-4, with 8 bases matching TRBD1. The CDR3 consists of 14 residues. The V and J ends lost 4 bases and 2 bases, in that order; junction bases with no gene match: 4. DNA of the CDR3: TGTGCCAGCAGTTCAAACAGGGGGACCTACGAGCAGTACTTC. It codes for CASSSNRGTYEQYF.

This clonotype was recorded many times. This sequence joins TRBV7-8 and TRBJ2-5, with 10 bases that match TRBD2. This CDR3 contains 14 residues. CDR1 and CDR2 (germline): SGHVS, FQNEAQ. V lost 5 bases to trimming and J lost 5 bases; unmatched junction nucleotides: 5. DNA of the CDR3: TGTGCCAGCAGCCCCGGGACTAGCGAGGAGACCCAGTACTTC. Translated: CASSPGTSEETQYF.

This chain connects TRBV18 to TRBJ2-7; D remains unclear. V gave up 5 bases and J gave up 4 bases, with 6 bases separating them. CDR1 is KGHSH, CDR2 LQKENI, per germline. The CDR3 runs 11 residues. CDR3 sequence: CASSARYEQYF. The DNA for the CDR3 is TGTGCCAGCTCAGCAAGGTACGAGCAGTACTTC.

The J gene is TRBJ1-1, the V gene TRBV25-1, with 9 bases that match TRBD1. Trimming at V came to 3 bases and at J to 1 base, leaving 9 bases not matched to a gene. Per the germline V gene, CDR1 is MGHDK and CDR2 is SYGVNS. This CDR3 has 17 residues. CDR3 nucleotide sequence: TGTGCCAGCAGTGAGACCCTCGGACAGGGGACGAACACTGAAGCTTTCTTT. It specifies CASSETLGQGTNTEAFF.

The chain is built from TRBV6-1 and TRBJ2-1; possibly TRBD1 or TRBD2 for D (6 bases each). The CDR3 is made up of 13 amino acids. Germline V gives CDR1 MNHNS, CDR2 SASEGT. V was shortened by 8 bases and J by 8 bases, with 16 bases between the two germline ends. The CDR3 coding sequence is TGTGCCAGCCTCTATAGTAGGGGGGATGAGCAGTTCTTC. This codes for CASLYSRGDEQFF.

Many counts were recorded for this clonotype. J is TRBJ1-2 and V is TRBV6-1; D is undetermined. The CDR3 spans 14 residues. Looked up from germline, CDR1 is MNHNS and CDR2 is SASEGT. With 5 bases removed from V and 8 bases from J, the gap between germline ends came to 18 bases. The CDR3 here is CASSPQSFGRGYTF. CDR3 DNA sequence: TGTGCCAGCAGTCCCCAGTCTTTCGGGAGAGGCTACACCTTC.

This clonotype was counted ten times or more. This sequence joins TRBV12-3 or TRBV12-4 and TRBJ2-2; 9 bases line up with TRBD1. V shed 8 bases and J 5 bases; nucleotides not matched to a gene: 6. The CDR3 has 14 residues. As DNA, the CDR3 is TGTGCCAGCTCGGGACAGGGAGGGACCGGGGAGCTGTTTTTT. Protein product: CASSGQGGTGELFF.

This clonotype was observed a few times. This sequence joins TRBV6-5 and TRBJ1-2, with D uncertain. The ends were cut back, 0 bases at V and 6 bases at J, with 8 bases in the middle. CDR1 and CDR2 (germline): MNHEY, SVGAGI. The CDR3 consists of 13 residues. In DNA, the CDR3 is TGTGCCAGCAGTTACTCGCCAGAAGATGGCTACACCTTC. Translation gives CASSYSPEDGYTF.

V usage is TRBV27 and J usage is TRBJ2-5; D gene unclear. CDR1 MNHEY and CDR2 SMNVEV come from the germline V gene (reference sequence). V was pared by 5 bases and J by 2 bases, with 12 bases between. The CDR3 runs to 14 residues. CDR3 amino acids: CASSELGEQETQYF. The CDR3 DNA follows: TGTGCCAGCAGTGAGCTTGGAGAACAAGAGACCCAGTACTTC.

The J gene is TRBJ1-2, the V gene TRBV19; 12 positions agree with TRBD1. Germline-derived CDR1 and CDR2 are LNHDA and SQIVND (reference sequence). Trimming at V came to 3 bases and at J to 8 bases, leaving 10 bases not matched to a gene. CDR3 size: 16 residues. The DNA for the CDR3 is TGTGCCAGTAGTATGGGACAGGGGGCTCTCGGGAGAGGCTACACCTTC. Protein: CASSMGQGALGRGYTF. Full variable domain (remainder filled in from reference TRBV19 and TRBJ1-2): DGGITQSPKYLFRKEGQNVTLSCEQNLNHDAMYWYRQDPGQGLRLIYYSQIVNDFQKGDIAEGYSVSREKKESFPLTVTSAQKNPTAFYLCASSMGQGALGRGYTFGSGTRLTVV.

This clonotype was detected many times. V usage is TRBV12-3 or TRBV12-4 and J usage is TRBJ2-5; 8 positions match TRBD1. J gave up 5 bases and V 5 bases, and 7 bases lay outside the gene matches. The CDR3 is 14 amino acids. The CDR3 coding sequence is TGTGCCAGCAGTAGGACAGGGTCGCGGGAGACCCAGTACTTC. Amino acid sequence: CASSRTGSRETQYF.

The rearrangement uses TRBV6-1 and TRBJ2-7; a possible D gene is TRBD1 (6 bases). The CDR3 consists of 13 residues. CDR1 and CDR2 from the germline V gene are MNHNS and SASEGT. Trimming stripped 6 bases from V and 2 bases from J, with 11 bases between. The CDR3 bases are TGTGCCAGCAGCCGGGACAATACCTACGAGCAGTACTTC. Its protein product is CASSRDNTYEQYF.

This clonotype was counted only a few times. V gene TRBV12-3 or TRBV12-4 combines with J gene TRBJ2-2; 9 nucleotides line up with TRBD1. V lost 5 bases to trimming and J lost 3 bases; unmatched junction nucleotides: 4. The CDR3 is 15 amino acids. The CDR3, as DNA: TGTGCCAGCAGTCCCCGGACAGGGGACACCGGGGAGCTGTTTTTT. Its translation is CASSPRTGDTGELFF.

CDR3 nucleotide sequence: TGTGCCAGCAGCTTGAGCCGGACTAGCGGGGGTTACGAGCAGTACTTC. Translation: CASSLSRTSGGYEQYF. This chain links TRBV7-9 with TRBJ2-7; 13 bases align to TRBD2. The CDR3 contains 16 residues. Looked up from germline, CDR1 is SEHNR and CDR2 is FQNEAQ (reference sequence). With V trimmed by 3 bases and J by 4 bases, 6 bases remained unmatched. Drawing the rest from reference TRBV7-9 and TRBJ2-7, the complete variable domain is DTGVSQNPRHKITKRGQNVTFRCDPISEHNRLYWYRQTLGQGPEFLTYFQNEAQLEKSRLLSDRFSAERPKGSFSTLEIQRTEQGDSAMYLCASSLSRTSGGYEQYFGPGTRLTVT.